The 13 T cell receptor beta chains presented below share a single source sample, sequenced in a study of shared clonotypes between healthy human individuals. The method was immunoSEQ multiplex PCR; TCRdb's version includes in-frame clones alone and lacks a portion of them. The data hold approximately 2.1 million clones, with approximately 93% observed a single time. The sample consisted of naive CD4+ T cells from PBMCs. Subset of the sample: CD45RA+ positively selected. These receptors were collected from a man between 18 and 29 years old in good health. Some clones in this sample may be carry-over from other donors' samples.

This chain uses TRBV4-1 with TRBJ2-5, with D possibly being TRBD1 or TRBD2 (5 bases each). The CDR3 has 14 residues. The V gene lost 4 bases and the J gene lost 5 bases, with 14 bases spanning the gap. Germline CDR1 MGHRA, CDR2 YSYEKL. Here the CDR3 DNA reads TGCGCCAGCAGCCGGGGACCGATGCTGGAGACCCAGTACTTC. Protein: CASSRGPMLETQYF.

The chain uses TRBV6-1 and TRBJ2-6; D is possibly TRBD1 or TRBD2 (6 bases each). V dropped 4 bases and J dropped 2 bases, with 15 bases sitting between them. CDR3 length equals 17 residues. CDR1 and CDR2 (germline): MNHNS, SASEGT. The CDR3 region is CASSGLRGAAGANVLTF. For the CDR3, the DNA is TGTGCCAGCAGTGGACTAAGGGGGGCTGCTGGGGCCAACGTCCTGACTTTC.

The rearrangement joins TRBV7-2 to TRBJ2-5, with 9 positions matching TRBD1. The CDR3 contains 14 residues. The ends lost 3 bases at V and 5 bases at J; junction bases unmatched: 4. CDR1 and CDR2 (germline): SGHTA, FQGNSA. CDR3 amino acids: CASSFTGGVETQYF. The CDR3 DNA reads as TGTGCCAGCAGCTTCACAGGGGGCGTTGAGACCCAGTACTTC.

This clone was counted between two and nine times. The CDR3: CAWSGKNQPQHF. The CDR3 region has the DNA TGTGCCTGGAGTGGCAAGAATCAGCCCCAGCATTTT. This chain uses TRBV30 with TRBJ1-5; no clear D. The CDR3 length is 12 residues. The germline V and J ends were trimmed by 1 base and 4 bases, with 5 bases remaining between them. Germline CDR1 and CDR2: GTSNPN and SVGIG (reference sequence).

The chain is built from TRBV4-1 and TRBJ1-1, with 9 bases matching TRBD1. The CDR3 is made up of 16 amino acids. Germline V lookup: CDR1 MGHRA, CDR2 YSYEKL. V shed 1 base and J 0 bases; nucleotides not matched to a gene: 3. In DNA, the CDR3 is TGCGCCAGCAGCCAAGCAGGACAGGGGATGAACACTGAAGCTTTCTTT. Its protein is CASSQAGQGMNTEAFF.

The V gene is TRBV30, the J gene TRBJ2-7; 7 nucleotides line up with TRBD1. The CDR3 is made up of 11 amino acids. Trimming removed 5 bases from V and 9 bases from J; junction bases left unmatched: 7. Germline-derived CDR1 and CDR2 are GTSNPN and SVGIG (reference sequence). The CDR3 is CAWLGTVGQYF. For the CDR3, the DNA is TGTGCCTGGCTTGGGACAGTAGGGCAGTACTTC.

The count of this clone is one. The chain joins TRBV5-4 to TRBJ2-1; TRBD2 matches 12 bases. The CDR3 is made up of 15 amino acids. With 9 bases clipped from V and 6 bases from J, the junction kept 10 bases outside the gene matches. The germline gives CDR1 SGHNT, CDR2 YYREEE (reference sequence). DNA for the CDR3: TGTGCCACAAATCCACCTAGCGGGAGGGTCAATGAGCAGTTCTTC. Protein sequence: CATNPPSGRVNEQFF.

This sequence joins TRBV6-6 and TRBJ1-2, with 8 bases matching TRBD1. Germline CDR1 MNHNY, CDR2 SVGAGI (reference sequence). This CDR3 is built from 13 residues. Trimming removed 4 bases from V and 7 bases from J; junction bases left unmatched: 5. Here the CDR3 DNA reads TGTGCCAGCAGTTGGGACGACAGGGGTGGCTACACCTTC. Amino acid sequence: CASSWDDRGGYTF.

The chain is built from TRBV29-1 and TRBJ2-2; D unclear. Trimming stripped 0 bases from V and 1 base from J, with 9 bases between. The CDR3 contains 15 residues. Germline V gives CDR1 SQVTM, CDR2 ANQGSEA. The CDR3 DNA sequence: TGCAGCGTTGAAGATGCAGCGCTGAACACCGGGGAGCTGTTTTTT. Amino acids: CSVEDAALNTGELFF.

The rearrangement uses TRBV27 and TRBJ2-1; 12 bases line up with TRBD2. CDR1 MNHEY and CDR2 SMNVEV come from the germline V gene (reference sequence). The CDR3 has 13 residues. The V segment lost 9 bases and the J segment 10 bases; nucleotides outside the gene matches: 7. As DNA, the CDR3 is TGTGCCAGTAAGACTAGCGGGGGTCGAGAGCAGTTCTTC. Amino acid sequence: CASKTSGGREQFF.

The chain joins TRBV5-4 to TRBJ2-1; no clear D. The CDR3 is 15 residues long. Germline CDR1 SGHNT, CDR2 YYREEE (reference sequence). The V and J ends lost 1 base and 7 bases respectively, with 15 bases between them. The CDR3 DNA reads TGTGCCAGCAGCTTGAATACCCATTTACTGAATGAGCAGTTCTTC. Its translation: CASSLNTHLLNEQFF.

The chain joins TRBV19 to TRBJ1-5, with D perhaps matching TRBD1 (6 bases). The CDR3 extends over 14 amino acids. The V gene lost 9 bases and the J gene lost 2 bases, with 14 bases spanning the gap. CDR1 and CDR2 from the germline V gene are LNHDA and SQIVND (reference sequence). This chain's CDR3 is CASRGSFGNQPQHF. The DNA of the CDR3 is TGTGCCAGCAGGGGATCTTTCGGCAATCAGCCCCAGCATTTT. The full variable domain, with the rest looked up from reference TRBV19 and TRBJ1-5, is DGGITQSPKYLFRKEGQNVTLSCEQNLNHDAMYWYRQDPGQGLRLIYYSQIVNDFQKGDIAEGYSVSREKKESFPLTVTSAQKNPTAFYLCASRGSFGNQPQHFGDGTRLSIL.

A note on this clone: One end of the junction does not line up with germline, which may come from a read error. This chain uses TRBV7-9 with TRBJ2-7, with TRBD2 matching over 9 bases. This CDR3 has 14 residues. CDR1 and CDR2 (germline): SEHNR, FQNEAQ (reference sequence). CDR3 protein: CASSLAGRHYEQYF. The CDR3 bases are TGTGCCAGCAGCCTAGCGGGGAGACATTACGAGCAGTACTTC.